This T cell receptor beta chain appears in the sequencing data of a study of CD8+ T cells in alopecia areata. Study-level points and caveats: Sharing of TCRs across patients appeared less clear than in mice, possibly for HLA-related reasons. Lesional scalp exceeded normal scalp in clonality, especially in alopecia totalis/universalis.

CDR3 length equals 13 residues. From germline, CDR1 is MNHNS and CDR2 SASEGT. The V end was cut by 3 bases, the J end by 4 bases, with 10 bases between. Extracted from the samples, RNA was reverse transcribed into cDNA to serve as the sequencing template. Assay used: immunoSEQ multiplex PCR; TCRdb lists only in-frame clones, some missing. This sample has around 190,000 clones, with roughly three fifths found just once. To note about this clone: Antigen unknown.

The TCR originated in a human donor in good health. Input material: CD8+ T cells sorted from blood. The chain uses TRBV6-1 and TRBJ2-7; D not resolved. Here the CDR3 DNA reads TGTGCCAGCAGTGACGTCGACGGTTACGAGCAGTACTTC. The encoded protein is CASSDVDGYEQYF.